The 28 T cell receptor beta chains in this list originate from one sample, sequenced in a study of T cell responses to AZD1222 COVID-19 vaccine (dated by TCRdb to 2020 to 2022). Libraries were prepared through the immunoSEQ multiplex PCR assay. Not all clones reach the TCRdb copy of this immuneACCESS table, which keeps in-frame sequences only. Checked studies attribute under half of the gap to unresolved V genes and leave the rest unexplained. This sample is represented by roughly 150,000 clones; about 91% of them were singletons. Roughly 2% of the sample rests with the top ten. In the paper's terms, the time point label means: baseline before first vaccination. This material consisted of peripheral blood, taken on day 0 of AZD1222 vaccination. These receptors were obtained from an adult in good health.

This clone was counted between two and nine times. The V call is TRBV10-3, the J call TRBJ1-5, with D uncertain. The V end lost 4 bases, the J end lost 2 bases, and 6 bases lay between the germline ends. Germline CDR1 ENHRY, CDR2 SYGVKD. The CDR3 is 13 residues long. CDR3 sequence: CAISGQGNQPQHF. The CDR3 DNA sequence: TGTGCCATCAGTGGTCAGGGCAATCAGCCCCAGCATTTT.

The CDR3: CASSLGWSYGYTF. CDR3 DNA sequence: TGTGCCAGCAGCTTAGGGTGGAGCTATGGCTACACCTTC. The chain is built from TRBV7-9 and TRBJ1-2; D is unresolved. The germline V gene encodes CDR1 SEHNR and CDR2 FQNEAQ (reference sequence). Between the trimmed V and J ends, which lost 1 base and 4 bases, there was a span of 7 bases. CDR3 length equals 13 residues.

The chain carries TRBV7-9 and TRBJ1-6; unclear D gene. CDR1 SEHNR and CDR2 FQNEAQ come from the germline V gene (reference sequence). The length of the CDR3 is 13 residues. V shed 0 bases and J shed 5 bases, with 2 bases lying between them. CDR3 loop: CASSLANNSPLHF. In nucleotides, the CDR3 is TGTGCCAGCAGCTTAGCGAATAATTCACCCCTCCACTTT.

CDR3 nucleotide sequence: TGTGCCAGCAGCGCAAGCCCCCAGCGGGAATACGAGCAGTACTTC. Translated: CASSASPQREYEQYF. V is TRBV9 and J is TRBJ2-7; TRBD2 aligns across 7 bases. Germline CDR1 SGDLS, CDR2 YYNGEE. V was clipped by 3 bases and J by 4 bases; unmatched bases: 10. CDR3 size: 15 residues.

V is TRBV2 and J is TRBJ1-6; 10 bases are shared with TRBD1. CDR1 SNHLY and CDR2 FYNNEI come from the germline V gene. The CDR3 covers 14 residues. With V trimmed by 4 bases and J by 11 bases, 5 bases remained unmatched. The CDR3 nucleotides are TGTGCCAGCAGTGCATCCGGGACAGGGGCACCCCTCCACTTT. This sequence encodes CASSASGTGAPLHF.

This rearrangement joins TRBV6-2 or TRBV6-3 to TRBJ2-7; D perhaps matches TRBD1 (6 bases). The CDR3 contains 13 residues. CDR1 is MNHEY and CDR2 is SVGEGT in the germline V gene. V lost 2 bases, J lost 9 bases, and 14 bases lay in between. CDR3 amino acids: CASSYDRSWGQYF. CDR3 in DNA: TGTGCCAGCAGTTACGACAGGTCGTGGGGGCAGTACTTC.

The rearrangement joins TRBV5-4 to TRBJ2-6; no clear D gene. The CDR3 length is 15 residues. Germline assignment: CDR1 SGHNT and CDR2 YYREEE (reference sequence). The germline V and J ends were trimmed by 3 bases and 0 bases, with 7 bases remaining between them. The CDR3 DNA sequence: TGTGCCAGCAGCTATCCAGACTCTGGGGCCAACGTCCTGACTTTC. This encodes CASSYPDSGANVLTF. Full variable domain (missing parts from reference TRBV5-4 and TRBJ2-6): ETGVTQSPTHLIKTRGQQVTLRCSSQSGHNTVSWYQQALGQGPQFIFQYYREEENGRGNFPPRFSGLQFPNYSSELNVNALELDDSALYLCASSYPDSGANVLTFGAGSRLTVL.

This rearrangement joins TRBV27 to TRBJ2-1, with 8 bases that match TRBD2. Germline assignment: CDR1 MNHEY and CDR2 SMNVEV (reference sequence). With 3 bases clipped from V and 9 bases from J, the junction kept 13 bases outside the gene matches. This CDR3 region has 16 residues. CDR3 sequence: CASSFLRVGGAVEQFF. CDR3 nucleotide sequence: TGTGCCAGCAGTTTTCTACGGGTCGGGGGGGCGGTTGAGCAGTTCTTC.

The chain employs TRBV7-2 and TRBJ2-7, with D possibly TRBD1 on 6 matching bases. From germline, CDR1 is SGHTA and CDR2 FQGNSA. The V end was cut by 1 base, the J end by 4 bases, with 8 bases between. CDR3 length: 13 amino acids. The CDR3 spells CASSLGTEYEQYF. DNA of the CDR3: TGTGCCAGCAGCTTAGGGACAGAATACGAGCAGTACTTC.

The V call is TRBV18, the J call TRBJ2-7; TRBD1 might be the D (6 bases). CDR1 is KGHSH and CDR2 is LQKENI in the germline V gene. V dropped 3 bases and J dropped 10 bases, with 13 bases sitting between them. The CDR3 length is 12 residues. The chain's CDR3 is CASSPSGEVQYF. In nucleotides, the CDR3 is TGTGCCAGCTCACCCTCAGGGGAAGTACAGTACTTC. Using reference TRBV18 and TRBJ2-7 for the parts outside the CDR3, the full variable domain is NAGVMQNPRHLVRRRGQEARLRCSPMKGHSHVYWYRQLPEEGLKFMVYLQKENIIDESGMPKERFSAEFPKEGPSILRIQQVVRGDSAAYFCASSPSGEVQYFGPGTRLTVT.

The chain couples TRBV30 to TRBJ1-5; a possible D gene is TRBD1 (5 bases). Deletions cut 1 base from V and 9 bases from J, with 10 bases between. The CDR3 has 12 amino acids. Germline CDR1 is GTSNPN and CDR2 is SVGIG (reference sequence). CDR3 protein: CAWSALGGPQHF. CDR3 DNA sequence: TGTGCCTGGAGTGCCCTCGGGGGGCCCCAGCATTTT.

The chain uses TRBV6-1 and TRBJ2-3, with TRBD2 as a possible D gene (6 bases). CDR3 length equals 16 residues. The germline V and J ends were trimmed by 3 bases and 5 bases, with 18 bases remaining between them. Germline CDR1 is MNHNS and CDR2 is SASEGT. CDR3 loop: CASSERGRLARDTQYF. CDR3 nucleotide sequence: TGTGCCAGCAGTGAGCGGGGCCGGCTAGCGAGAGATACGCAGTATTTT.

The chain links TRBV10-3 to TRBJ2-1; D gene uncertain. CDR1 is ENHRY, CDR2 SYGVKD, per germline. The V end lost 3 bases, the J end lost 7 bases, and 13 bases lay between the germline ends. The CDR3 contains 14 residues. This CDR3 reads CAISDGVVGNEQFF. For the CDR3, the DNA is TGTGCCATCAGTGATGGGGTAGTTGGAAATGAGCAGTTCTTC.

This clone is a singleton in its sample. The chain uses TRBV19 and TRBJ1-2, with 7 positions matching TRBD1. The J segment lost 8 bases and the V segment lost 6 bases, leaving 12 bases of the junction unmatched. Germline-derived CDR1 and CDR2 are LNHDA and SQIVND (reference sequence). The CDR3 is 14 residues long. This chain's CDR3 is CASRLGQTTFGYTF. CDR3 coding DNA: TGTGCCAGTAGGTTGGGACAGACGACTTTCGGCTACACCTTC.

The gene calls are TRBV19 and TRBJ2-3, with TRBD2 matching 7 bases. Germline V CDR1 and CDR2: LNHDA, SQIVND (reference sequence). The trim removed 3 bases at V and 2 bases at J, leaving 20 bases unmatched. CDR3 size: 20 residues. The CDR3 DNA reads as TGTGCCAGTAGTATGAAAACGGCATTCGGGCTAGCGGTACACACAGATACGCAGTATTTT. Its translation: CASSMKTAFGLAVHTDTQYF.

The chain carries TRBV5-8 and TRBJ2-3; TRBD2 matches at 8 bases. This CDR3 spans 16 amino acids. With V trimmed by 4 bases and J by 2 bases, 9 bases remained unmatched. Germline V gene sequence: CDR1 SGHTS, CDR2 YDEGEE. The CDR3 nucleotides read TGTGCCAGCAGCCCAGTAGCGGGACTCCTCACAGATACGCAGTATTTT. Translation: CASSPVAGLLTDTQYF. Using reference TRBV5-8 and TRBJ2-3 for the parts outside the CDR3, the full variable domain is EAGVTQSPTHLIKTRGQQATLRCSPISGHTSVYWYQQALGLGLQFLLWYDEGEERNRGNFPPRFSGRQFPNYSSELNVNALELEDSALYLCASSPVAGLLTDTQYFGPGTRLTVL.

J is TRBJ1-1 and V is TRBV28; D possibly corresponds to TRBD1 (5 bases). Germline-derived CDR1 and CDR2 are MDHEN and SYDVKM. V was clipped by 10 bases and J by 0 bases, with 24 bases between them. The CDR3 consists of 17 residues. CDR3 DNA: TGTGCCACCTTTCGAGGGGCCTTTGATGGCATGAACACTGAAGCTTTCTTT. Translation gives CATFRGAFDGMNTEAFF.

The chain employs TRBV7-6 and TRBJ2-1; D is ambiguous. Trimming cost V 1 base and J 0 bases, with 7 bases left between them. This CDR3 is built from 15 residues. CDR1 is SGHVS and CDR2 is FNYEAQ in the germline V gene. The DNA of the CDR3 is TGTGCCAGCAGCTTAGGAGACGACTCCTACAATGAGCAGTTCTTC. It translates to CASSLGDDSYNEQFF.

The V and J genes are TRBV2 and TRBJ2-3; D gene uncertain. Germline V gives CDR1 SNHLY, CDR2 FYNNEI. V gave up 7 bases and J gave up 5 bases, with 10 bases separating them. This CDR3 region has 12 residues. The CDR3 spells CASTTPGDTQYF. The CDR3 DNA follows: TGTGCCAGCACCACCCCCGGAGATACGCAGTATTTT.

The chain couples TRBV19 to TRBJ1-2; D is uncertain. V dropped 6 bases and J dropped 0 bases, with 8 bases sitting between them. Germline V gene data show CDR1 as LNHDA and CDR2 as SQIVND (reference sequence). The CDR3 contains 13 residues. The CDR3 coding sequence is TGTGCCAGTAGATCCGTTTCTAACTATGGCTACACCTTC. Protein product: CASRSVSNYGYTF.

This chain uses TRBV30 with TRBJ1-2; 8 bases fit TRBD1. In germline, CDR1 is GTSNPN, CDR2 SVGIG (reference sequence). J was trimmed by 7 bases and V by 2 bases; bases with no gene match: 6. The CDR3 length is 13 residues. The CDR3 DNA is TGTGCCTGGAGTACCAGGGGGCGGAGTGGCTACACCTTC. Translated: CAWSTRGRSGYTF.

The chain uses TRBV2 and TRBJ1-6; tentative D call: TRBD1 (5 bases). V was pared by 4 bases and J by 6 bases, with 7 bases between. Germline V gene data show CDR1 as SNHLY and CDR2 as FYNNEI. This CDR3 contains 13 residues. The CDR3 is CASSGDGNSPLHF. The DNA for the CDR3 is TGTGCCAGCAGTGGGGACGGTAATTCACCCCTCCACTTT. Full variable domain (missing parts from reference TRBV2 and TRBJ1-6): EPEVTQTPSHQVTQMGQEVILRCVPISNHLYFYWYRQILGQKVEFLVSFYNNEISEKSEIFDDQFSVERPDGSNFTLKIRSTKLEDSAMYFCASSGDGNSPLHFGNGTRLTVT.

This rearrangement joins TRBV23-1 to TRBJ1-4; D unresolved. TRBV23-1 is assigned to the ORF class and has an uncertain function. The CDR3 consists of 14 residues. Trimming pared 8 bases from V and 3 bases from J, leaving 13 bases between. CDR3 nucleotides: TGCGCCAGCTCGCGAGGGATCTCTAATGAAAAACTGTTTTTT. Its protein product is CASSRGISNEKLFF.

This chain joins TRBV7-9 and TRBJ2-2; D not certain. Germline V gene data show CDR1 as SEHNR and CDR2 as FQNEAQ (reference sequence). The V end was cut by 5 bases, the J end by 1 base, with 5 bases between. The length of the CDR3 is 13 residues. This chain's CDR3 is CASSTQNTGELFF. In nucleotides, the CDR3 is TGTGCCAGCAGCACCCAGAACACCGGGGAGCTGTTTTTT.

The CDR3 protein is CASSVAGLGYTF. The CDR3 nucleotides read TGCGCCAGCAGTGTTGCAGGGCTGGGCTACACCTTC. The rearrangement uses TRBV10-2 and TRBJ1-2; perhaps TRBD1 as D (5 bases). Germline V gene lookup returns CDR1 WSHSY and CDR2 SAAADI. The V end lost 4 bases, the J end lost 8 bases, and 11 bases lay between the germline ends. The length of the CDR3 is 12 residues.

The J gene is TRBJ2-2, the V gene TRBV29-1; D possibly corresponds to TRBD1 (5 bases). The CDR3 runs to 12 residues. V was trimmed by 6 bases and J by 5 bases, leaving 10 bases between them. Looked up from germline, CDR1 is SQVTM and CDR2 is ANQGSEA. CDR3 sequence (DNA): TGCAGCGTCCAATCAGGGACCGGGGAGCTGTTTTTT. Residues: CSVQSGTGELFF.

V and J are TRBV7-3 and TRBJ2-2; D is unclear. The germline V gene encodes CDR1 SGHTA and CDR2 FQGTGA. Trimming pared 5 bases from V and 4 bases from J, leaving 14 bases between. The CDR3 has 15 amino acids. The CDR3 DNA follows: TGTGCCAGCAGCCCACACCCCACAGTCACCGGGGAGCTGTTTTTT. Residues: CASSPHPTVTGELFF.

This chain connects TRBV12-3 or TRBV12-4 to TRBJ1-3, with D possibly TRBD1 on 5 matching bases. Trimming pared 6 bases from V and 4 bases from J, leaving 10 bases between. This CDR3 is 13 amino acids long. CDR3 protein: CASSRDQGNTIYF. The DNA for the CDR3 is TGTGCCAGCAGCCGGGACCAAGGAAACACCATATATTTT.